This T cell receptor (beta chain) was documented in a study of OX40 agonist ivuxolimab in advanced cancers. Method: immunoSEQ multiplex PCR; TCRdb's copy keeps in-frame clones and lacks some. The data contain around 67,000 clones, roughly 83% of them seen just once; the ten biggest clones take up approximately 0.75%. Trimming removed 8 bases from V and 2 bases from J; junction bases left unmatched: 7. The germline gives CDR1 MNHNS, CDR2 SASEGT. CDR3 size: 14 residues. Only a few counts were recorded for this clone. The rearrangement joins TRBV6-1 to TRBJ2-7; TRBD1 matches 9 bases. This TCR derives from an adult with an advanced solid tumor such as melanoma, head and neck, liver or kidney cancer. Material: CD4+ or CD8+ T cells sorted from blood, obtained in a trial of the OX40 agonist ivuxolimab. The CDR3, as DNA: TGTGCCAGCGACAGGGGGGCGGGGGCCTACGAGCAGTACTTC. Protein sequence: CASDRGAGAYEQYF.